The 32 T cell receptor beta chains in this list originate from one sample, sequenced in a study of cytomegalovirus exposure and HLA in healthy donors. Use of 60 Vbeta and 13 Jbeta primers characterized the PCR. Sequenced by immunoSEQ multiplex PCR; TCRdb stores in-frame clones only, minus some. The repertoire holds 150,000 to 200,000 clones, with around 88% as singletons. Sample: PBMCs. The receptors originated from a woman between 18 and 30 years old in good health and CMV-seronegative.

This clone has only a few counts. The chain employs TRBV4-1 and TRBJ1-5; D is ambiguous. CDR3 length equals 15 residues. From germline, CDR1 is MGHRA and CDR2 YSYEKL. The ends were cut back, 1 base at V and 1 base at J, with 8 bases in the middle. The CDR3 nucleotides read TGCGCCAGCAGCCAAGTCTTGGAGAGCAATCAGCCCCAGCATTTT. It yields the protein CASSQVLESNQPQHF.

This sequence joins TRBV6-5 and TRBJ1-3; tentative D call: TRBD1 (6 bases). CDR3 length equals 14 residues. Germline values: CDR1 MNHEY, CDR2 SVGAGI. The germline V and J ends were trimmed by 2 bases and 6 bases, with 11 bases remaining between them. The CDR3 spells CASSYRAGVNTIYF. DNA of the CDR3: TGTGCCAGCAGTTACAGGGCAGGGGTAAACACCATATATTTT.

The V gene is TRBV11-2, the J gene TRBJ1-3; TRBD1 is a possible D gene (6 bases). The V and J ends lost 3 bases and 0 bases respectively, with 15 bases between them. The CDR3 length is 17 residues. CDR1 and CDR2 from the germline V gene are SGHAT and FQNNGV. CDR3 in DNA: TGTGCCAGCAGCTTCGAGGCGGGGGGCGCCTCTGGAAACACCATATATTTT. Translated, it gives CASSFEAGGASGNTIYF.

The rearrangement uses TRBV30 and TRBJ1-4, with 7 bases that match TRBD1. Germline lookup yields CDR1 GTSNPN and CDR2 SVGIG (reference sequence). V lost 1 base to trimming and J lost 11 bases; unmatched junction nucleotides: 7. The CDR3 has 13 amino acids. Here the CDR3 reads CAWSGTGEGKLFF. CDR3 bases: TGTGCCTGGAGTGGGACAGGCGAAGGGAAACTGTTTTTT.

This sequence joins TRBV7-9 and TRBJ2-3, with 13 bases lining up with TRBD2. There are 16 residues in the CDR3. Germline V gene lookup returns CDR1 SEHNR and CDR2 FQNEAQ (reference sequence). V shed 5 bases and J 6 bases; nucleotides not matched to a gene: 8. CDR3 bases: TGTGCCAGCAGCCTACGGACTAGCGGGAGTGCGGATACGCAGTATTTT. Its translation is CASSLRTSGSADTQYF. Full variable domain (outside the CDR3, taken from reference TRBV7-9 and TRBJ2-3): DTGVSQNPRHKITKRGQNVTFRCDPISEHNRLYWYRQTLGQGPEFLTYFQNEAQLEKSRLLSDRFSAERPKGSFSTLEIQRTEQGDSAMYLCASSLRTSGSADTQYFGPGTRLTVL.

This CDR3 reads CASSQDGLAGTDTQYF. Here the CDR3 DNA reads TGTGCCAGCAGCCAAGATGGGCTAGCGGGTACAGATACGCAGTATTTT. This chain joins TRBV4-2 and TRBJ2-3; TRBD2 aligns across 8 bases. Germline assignment: CDR1 LGHNA and CDR2 YNFKEQ. The trim removed 0 bases at V and 3 bases at J, leaving 5 bases unmatched. CDR3 length equals 16 residues.

This clone was seen a few times. The V gene is TRBV30, the J gene TRBJ2-5, with D hard to call. Germline loops: CDR1 GTSNPN, CDR2 SVGIG (reference sequence). V dropped 1 base and J dropped 1 base, with 7 bases sitting between them. The CDR3 runs 13 residues. For the CDR3, the DNA is TGTGCCTGGAGTGGAGGTCCCCAAGAGACCCAGTACTTC. Its translation: CAWSGGPQETQYF.

The J gene is TRBJ1-4, the V gene TRBV2, with 7 bases fitting TRBD1. Germline loops: CDR1 SNHLY, CDR2 FYNNEI. The J segment lost 7 bases and the V segment lost 6 bases, leaving 11 bases of the junction unmatched. CDR3 length: 15 amino acids. The DNA of the CDR3 is TGTGCCAGCAGATTATTACAGGGGTTCGGTGAAAAACTGTTTTTT. This sequence encodes CASRLLQGFGEKLFF.

The chain uses TRBV28 and TRBJ1-2; TRBD1 agrees at 7 bases. Germline V gene lookup returns CDR1 MDHEN and CDR2 SYDVKM. With V trimmed by 3 bases and J by 6 bases, 10 bases remained unmatched. The CDR3 is 15 amino acids. The CDR3 region is CASSLPFRQGNGYTF. DNA for the CDR3: TGTGCCAGCAGTTTGCCCTTTAGACAGGGCAATGGCTACACCTTC.

This clone has only a few counts. The genes are TRBV28 and TRBJ1-5, with D maybe TRBD1 (5 bases). The length of the CDR3 is 16 residues. In germline, CDR1 is MDHEN, CDR2 SYDVKM. Trimming removed 3 bases from V and 1 base from J, with 13 bases in between. This chain's CDR3 is CASSLWGRESNQPQHF. The CDR3 bases are TGTGCCAGCAGTTTGTGGGGGAGGGAGAGCAATCAGCCCCAGCATTTT.

V is TRBV2 and J is TRBJ2-7; weak D call: TRBD2 (5 bases). The CDR3 runs 15 residues. CDR1 and CDR2 (germline): SNHLY, FYNNEI. V was cut by 2 bases and J by 6 bases, with 17 bases left in between. The chain's CDR3 is CASSEIRLTRGEQYF. DNA for the CDR3: TGTGCCAGCAGTGAAATACGGCTAACTAGAGGCGAGCAGTACTTC.

The chain joins TRBV18 to TRBJ2-5; TRBD2 might be the D (6 bases). Germline CDR1 and CDR2: KGHSH and LQKENI. V lost 0 bases and J lost 3, with 8 bases in between. This CDR3 is built from 14 residues. This CDR3 is CASSPPTREETQYF. The CDR3 nucleotides read TGTGCCAGCTCACCACCGACTAGGGAAGAGACCCAGTACTTC.

The V gene is TRBV30, the J gene TRBJ1-2; TRBD1 is a possible D gene (5 bases). The CDR3 covers 13 residues. V was cut by 5 bases and J by 4 bases, with 14 bases left in between. Germline CDR1 is GTSNPN and CDR2 is SVGIG (reference sequence). This CDR3 reads CAWVRQGFYGYTF. DNA of the CDR3: TGTGCCTGGGTCAGGCAGGGTTTCTATGGCTACACCTTC.

This chain joins TRBV28 and TRBJ2-5; TRBD2 might be the D (6 bases). CDR1 and CDR2 from the germline V gene are MDHEN and SYDVKM. Trimming removed 7 bases from V and 3 bases from J, with 36 bases in between. This CDR3 is 21 amino acids long. The CDR3 loop reads CASIKGFDFSGKGSGEETQYF. In DNA form, the CDR3 reads TGTGCCAGCATCAAGGGGTTCGATTTTAGTGGGAAAGGTAGCGGAGAAGAGACCCAGTACTTC. Supplemented by reference TRBV28 and TRBJ2-5, the full variable domain reads DVKVTQSSRYLVKRTGEKVFLECVQDMDHENMFWYRQDPGLGLRLIYFSYDVKMKEKGDIPEGYSVSREKKERFSLILESASTNQTSMYLCASIKGFDFSGKGSGEETQYFGPGTRLLVL.

With regard to this clone: A much bigger clone sits one base away, suggesting this may be a read error. The chain employs TRBV6-1 and TRBJ2-5, with 11 bases fitting TRBD1. The last part of the DNA fits TRBJ2-7 better; the J call may be wrong. The length of the CDR3 is 15 residues. Germline V lookup: CDR1 MNHNS, CDR2 SASEGT. CDR3 in amino acids: CASSEEGTGGYEQYF. For the CDR3, the DNA is TGTGCCAGCAGTGAAGAGGGGACAGGGGGCTACGAGCAGTACTTC.

CDR3 DNA sequence: TGTGCCAGCAGGAACAGCGGGAGTGAGACCCAGTACTTC. Encoded protein: CASRNSGSETQYF. V is TRBV6-1 and J is TRBJ2-5; 8 nucleotides line up with TRBD2. The germline CDR1 and CDR2 sequences are MNHNS and SASEGT. V lost 6 bases, J lost 5 bases, and 5 bases stayed unmatched. The CDR3 has 13 amino acids.

The chain is built from TRBV29-1 and TRBJ2-1, with TRBD2 matching over 7 bases. The CDR3 has 13 residues. The germline V gene has CDR1 SQVTM and CDR2 ANQGSEA. The V segment lost 3 bases and the J segment 6 bases; nucleotides outside the gene matches: 5. CDR3 DNA: TGCAGCGTTGAGCGGGAGAACAGCAATGAGCAGTTCTTC. It translates to CSVERENSNEQFF.

In its sample, this clone was seen once. The rearrangement uses TRBV27 and TRBJ1-1; 8 bases are a match to TRBD1. This CDR3 spans 14 amino acids. Germline V gives CDR1 MNHEY, CDR2 SMNVEV (reference sequence). V dropped 3 bases and J dropped 4; count of bases not matched to a gene: 4. The CDR3 protein is CASSFAGGSTEAFF. The CDR3 DNA is TGTGCCAGCAGTTTCGCAGGGGGCTCCACTGAAGCTTTCTTT.

This rearrangement joins TRBV2 to TRBJ1-2; D unresolved. The CDR3 is made up of 14 amino acids. The V gene's germline CDR1 is SNHLY and CDR2 FYNNEI. V was pared by 3 bases and J by 3 bases, with 11 bases between. In DNA form, the CDR3 reads TGTGCCAGCAGTGAGGAGGTTACCGACTATGGCTACACCTTC. Its protein product is CASSEEVTDYGYTF. Using reference TRBV2 and TRBJ1-2 for the parts outside the CDR3, the full variable domain is EPEVTQTPSHQVTQMGQEVILRCVPISNHLYFYWYRQILGQKVEFLVSFYNNEISEKSEIFDDQFSVERPDGSNFTLKIRSTKLEDSAMYFCASSEEVTDYGYTFGSGTRLTVV.

The genes are TRBV5-8 and TRBJ1-5, with 7 bases fitting TRBD1. The CDR3 consists of 15 residues. V dropped 4 bases and J dropped 6; count of bases not matched to a gene: 10. Germline-derived CDR1 and CDR2 are SGHTS and YDEGEE. The CDR3 DNA sequence: TGTGCCAGCAGCACCAGGACAGGTACGATTCAGCCCCAGCATTTT. Translating it yields CASSTRTGTIQPQHF.

The V gene is TRBV4-1, the J gene TRBJ2-7, with D unclear. Trimming took off 0 bases at V and 3 bases at J, with 15 bases between the two ends. This CDR3 region has 16 residues. In germline, CDR1 is MGHRA, CDR2 YSYEKL. The CDR3 sequence: CASSQDLSGRNYEQYF. The DNA for the CDR3 is TGCGCCAGCAGCCAAGATCTGAGTGGCAGGAACTACGAGCAGTACTTC.

The chain carries TRBV10-3 and TRBJ2-5; 7 nucleotides agree with TRBD1. CDR1 is ENHRY and CDR2 is SYGVKD in the germline V gene. V shed 5 bases and J 2 bases; nucleotides not matched to a gene: 5. The CDR3 runs 14 residues. The CDR3 sequence: CAISSDRRQETQYF. The CDR3 bases are TGTGCCATCAGTTCGGACAGGAGGCAAGAGACCCAGTACTTC.

The J gene is TRBJ2-3, the V gene TRBV7-8; D perhaps matches TRBD2 (7 bases). This CDR3 region has 15 residues. The germline V and J ends were trimmed by 7 bases and 6 bases, with 20 bases remaining between them. Germline V gene lookup returns CDR1 SGHVS and CDR2 FQNEAQ. The CDR3 DNA reads as TGTGCCAGCACCCGATTGGGCAGGGGAGGGGATACGCAGTATTTT. This gives the protein CASTRLGRGGDTQYF. Filled out from reference TRBV7-8 and TRBJ2-3, the complete variable domain reads GAGVSQSPRYKVAKRGQDVALRCDPISGHVSLFWYQQALGQGPEFLTYFQNEAQLDKSGLPSDRFFAERPEGSVSTLKIQRTQQEDSAVYLCASTRLGRGGDTQYFGPGTRLTVL.

J is TRBJ1-5 and V is TRBV6-6; TRBD1 matches 7 bases. Trimming cost V 6 bases and J 1 base; bases outside gene matches: 9. The CDR3 is 16 amino acids. The V gene's germline CDR1 is MNHNY and CDR2 SVGAGI (reference sequence). The chain's CDR3 is CASSTGGGWSNQPQHF. CDR3 bases: TGTGCCAGCAGCACAGGAGGGGGCTGGAGCAATCAGCCCCAGCATTTT.

This chain connects TRBV7-6 to TRBJ2-1, with 9 bases identical to TRBD1. Per germline, CDR1 SGHVS and CDR2 FNYEAQ. J lost 5 bases, V lost 2 bases, and 7 bases had no gene match. CDR3 length: 16 amino acids. The CDR3 protein is CASSLNRGQGNNEQFF. CDR3 coding DNA: TGTGCCAGCAGCTTAAACAGGGGACAGGGTAACAATGAGCAGTTCTTC. The variable domain in full, with the rest retrieved from reference TRBV7-6 and TRBJ2-1, is GAGVSQSPRYKVTKRGQDVALRCDPISGHVSLYWYRQALGQGPEFLTYFNYEAQQDKSGLPNDRFSAERPEGSISTLTIQRTEQRDSAMYRCASSLNRGQGNNEQFFGPGTRLTVL.

This clone was seen once. J is TRBJ2-7 and V is TRBV7-9, with TRBD2 matching over 8 bases. The germline V gene has CDR1 SEHNR and CDR2 FQNEAQ (reference sequence). V shed 4 bases, J shed 2 bases, and the junction held 1 base outside the gene matches. This CDR3 contains 13 residues. This CDR3 reads CASSSGLAYEQYF. CDR3 sequence (DNA): TGTGCCAGCAGCTCGGGACTAGCCTACGAGCAGTACTTC.

This chain connects TRBV27 to TRBJ2-7; 7 bases agree with TRBD2. The CDR3 runs 16 residues. CDR1 is MNHEY and CDR2 is SMNVEV in the germline V gene (reference sequence). With V trimmed by 4 bases and J by 7 bases, 16 bases remained unmatched. The CDR3 DNA is TGTGCCAGCAGTTCGTCTACCGGGACTATGTTGATGGAGCAGTACTTC. Its protein is CASSSSTGTMLMEQYF.

The chain employs TRBV28 and TRBJ2-7; TRBD1 is a possible D gene (6 bases). CDR3 length equals 14 residues. Per the germline V gene, CDR1 is MDHEN and CDR2 is SYDVKM. The V gene lost 4 bases and the J gene lost 2 bases, with 12 bases spanning the gap. As DNA, the CDR3 is TGTGCCAGCAGTTCACCGGACAGTGCCTACGAGCAGTACTTC. Encoded protein: CASSSPDSAYEQYF.

The table lists this clone with a count of one. The J gene is TRBJ2-5, the V gene TRBV28; TRBD2 agrees at 8 bases. From germline, CDR1 is MDHEN and CDR2 SYDVKM. The CDR3 contains 15 residues. The V gene end was trimmed by 4 bases and the J gene end by 2 bases; junction bases not matched to a gene: 6. Here the CDR3 DNA reads TGTGCCAGCAGTTCTCGGGGGGGGGTACAAGAGACCCAGTACTTC. It specifies CASSSRGGVQETQYF.

The chain joins TRBV12-5 to TRBJ2-3, with D unresolved. The CDR3 is 14 amino acids. The V gene's germline CDR1 is LGHNT and CDR2 FRNRAP. V dropped 9 bases and J dropped 4 bases, with 17 bases sitting between them. CDR3 sequence (DNA): TGTGCTAGCAGACTTAATAAAACTTCAGATACGCAGTATTTT. It codes for CASRLNKTSDTQYF.

The chain links TRBV5-8 to TRBJ1-5, with 7 bases aligning to TRBD1. Germline CDR1 reads SGHTS; CDR2 reads YDEGEE. The CDR3 runs to 15 residues. V trimming: 2 bases; J trimming: 3 bases; junction bases outside the gene matches: 5. The CDR3 DNA reads as TGTGCCAGCAGCTTCGGGACAGAGAACAATCAGCCCCAGCATTTT. Translating gives CASSFGTENNQPQHF.

The gene calls are TRBV6-4 and TRBJ1-4, with 8 positions matching TRBD1. There are 16 residues in the CDR3. Germline V lookup: CDR1 MRHNA, CDR2 SNTAGT. J was trimmed by 7 bases and V by 8 bases; bases with no gene match: 15. The DNA of the CDR3 is TGTGCCAGCCCCAGAGTTTTCAGGGGGCTTTTTGAAAAACTGTTTTTT. This codes for CASPRVFRGLFEKLFF.